These T cell receptor beta chains were read from a single sample in a study of T cells in Graves' hyperthyroidism and ophthalmopathy. MiXCR was run by TCRdb on the multiplex PCR reads, yielding one entry per CDR3 protein. The sample includes about 290,000 distinct CDR3 sequences, 12% to 15% seen only once; the top ten take roughly 7.9%. Sequenced: blood. The receptors come from a woman aged 40 to 50 with Graves' hyperthyroidism. Both conserved end residues are part of each CDR3. A D gene is named only where the DNA matches it firmly. Clone size is shown for a subset of rows, as once, few, many or a class of expanded clone.

v_call	d_call	clone_size	cdr3_length	j_call	cdr3_aa	cdr3_nt
TRBV5-1	NA	many	14	TRBJ1-1	CASSLDGGGTEAFF	TGCGCCAGCAGCTTGGACGGGGGAGGGACTGAAGCTTTCTTT
TRBV5-1	NA	many	15	TRBJ1-5	CASSLEGDQNQPQHF	TGCGCCAGCAGCTTGGAAGGGGACCAGAATCAGCCCCAGCATTTT
TRBV28	TRBD2	NA	14	TRBJ2-7	CASSIAGGAYEQYF	TGTGCCAGCAGTATAGCGGGAGGGGCCTACGAGCAGTACTTC
TRBV3-1	NA	NA	15	TRBJ1-3	CASSPARVPGNAIYF	TGTGCCAGCAGCCCAGCCAGGGTACCTGGAAACGCCATATATTTT
TRBV20-1	TRBD2	many	14	TRBJ2-1	CSARLAGATHEQFF	TGCAGTGCAAGACTAGCGGGAGCGACCCATGAGCAGTTCTTC
TRBV11-2	NA	many	15	TRBJ2-7	CASSLEGLGPYEQYF	TGTGCCAGCAGCTTAGAAGGTTTAGGCCCCTACGAGCAGTACTTC
TRBV25-1	TRBD1	NA	15	TRBJ1-4	CAISRDRETNEKLFF	TGTGCCATCAGCCGGGACAGGGAAACTAATGAAAAACTGTTTTTT
TRBV28	NA	many	12	TRBJ2-1	CASSLLGREQFF	TGTGCCAGCAGTTTATTAGGGCGGGAGCAGTTCTTC
TRBV5-1	NA	few	16	TRBJ1-6	CASSLVPRDGNSPLHF	TGCGCCAGCAGCTTGGTTCCACGGGACGGGAATTCACCCCTCCACTTT
TRBV7-2	NA	many	14	TRBJ1-2	CASSYGQPYYGYTF	TGTGCCAGCAGCTACGGACAGCCCTACTATGGCTACACCTTC
TRBV2	TRBD2	NA	15	TRBJ2-1	CASRLAGGGYNEQFF	TGTGCCAGTCGACTAGCGGGAGGGGGGTACAATGAGCAGTTCTTC
TRBV18	NA	few	14	TRBJ1-4	CASSPPAPPRLLFF	TGTGCCAGCTCACCACCAGCACCGCCAAGGTTACTGTTTTTT
TRBV19	TRBD1	NA	13	TRBJ2-1	CASSIAVTGVQFF	TGTGCCAGTAGTATAGCCGTGACAGGGGTACAGTTCTTC
TRBV19	TRBD1	NA	15	TRBJ1-2	CASSATGQGAYGYTF	TGTGCCAGTAGTGCAACGGGACAGGGGGCCTATGGCTACACCTTC
TRBV27	NA	many	14	TRBJ1-1	CASSPSSVYTEAFF	TGTGCCAGCAGTCCTTCTTCGGTGTACACTGAAGCTTTCTTT
TRBV7-9	TRBD1	many	13	TRBJ1-1	CASSVQGATEAFF	TGTGCCAGCAGCGTACAGGGGGCCACTGAAGCTTTCTTT
TRBV20-1	TRBD1	many	17	TRBJ1-1	CSARGGTGGRRKTEAFF	TGCAGTGCTAGAGGGGGGACAGGGGGGCGACGGAAAACTGAAGCTTTCTTT
TRBV6-6	NA	NA	19	TRBJ1-6	CASSYSPDPPYSYNSPLHF	TGTGCCAGCAGTTACTCCCCAGATCCCCCTTACTCCTATAATTCACCCCTCCACTTT
TRBV7-3	TRBD1	many	14	TRBJ2-5	CAGSAGTGQETQYF	TGTGCCGGCAGCGCCGGGACAGGACAAGAGACCCAGTACTTC
TRBV27	NA	many	15	TRBJ2-5	CASRNIRRNQETQYF	TGTGCCAGCAGGAACATTAGAAGAAACCAAGAGACCCAGTACTTC
TRBV7-2	NA	many	15	TRBJ1-2	CASSLPGGLNYGYTF	TGTGCCAGCAGCTTACCCGGAGGCCTTAACTATGGCTACACCTTC
TRBV12-5	TRBD2	many	18	TRBJ2-7	CASGSNDPRRGRRNEQYF	TGTGCTAGTGGTTCCAACGACCCTAGGCGCGGGAGGAGGAACGAGCAGTACTTC
TRBV9	TRBD2	NA	13	TRBJ2-1	CASSVSGYNEQFF	TGTGCCAGCAGCGTTAGCGGGTACAATGAGCAGTTCTTC
TRBV19	TRBD2	NA	14	TRBJ2-1	CASSITSGRNEQFF	TGTGCCAGTAGTATAACTAGCGGGAGGAATGAGCAGTTCTTC
TRBV12-3/TRBV12-4	TRBD1	many	11	TRBJ1-4	CASVLQGKLFF	TGTGCCAGCGTCCTACAGGGGAAACTGTTTTTT
TRBV19	NA	NA	15	TRBJ2-3	CASSIARVGRATQYF	TGTGCCAGTAGTATAGCCAGGGTCGGTCGCGCTACGCAGTATTTT
TRBV20-1	TRBD1	few	13	TRBJ1-2	CSASDRLRGGYTF	TGCAGTGCTTCGGACAGGCTAAGGGGGGGCTACACCTTC